The T cell receptor beta chain described here comes from a study of control samples from healthy donors and cancer patients. Only in-frame clones appear in the TCRdb table, and some are missing; sequencing was by immunoSEQ multiplex PCR. The sample has roughly 100,000 clones, roughly 90% seen once. V lost 2 bases to trimming and J lost 9 bases, with 14 bases between them. The CDR3 runs to 14 residues. Per germline, CDR1 GTSNPN and CDR2 SVGIG (reference sequence). The origin of this receptor is a man aged 30 to 45 in good health. The sequencing sample was made of blood. This chain uses TRBV30 with TRBJ1-6, with D perhaps TRBD1 (6 bases). The DNA for the CDR3 is TGTGCCTGGAGTACACAGGGAGGCGGTTCACCCCTCCACTTT. This gives the protein CAWSTQGGGSPLHF.